This TCR beta chain stems from a study of CD8+ T cells in alopecia areata. Germline CDR1 and CDR2: MNHEY and SVGAGI. The CDR3 is made up of 14 amino acids. Deletions cut 6 bases from V and 2 bases from J, with 13 bases between. Study-level findings and limits: A large proportion of expanded lesional clones were detected persisting in scalp and blood during tofacitinib.

Investigators isolated RNA and reverse transcribed it into cDNA to act as the sequencing template. Clones were sequenced by immunoSEQ multiplex PCR, and TCRdb holds only the in-frame ones, with some missing. The sample carries 110,000 or so clones, 56% recorded once. For this clone: Antigen specificity is unknown.

The treatment: oral pan-JAK inhibitor, 5-10 mg twice daily. V gene TRBV6-5 combines with J gene TRBJ1-1, with D hard to call. This material consisted of CD4+ T cells sorted from blood, taken at week 24, from a patient treated with tofacitinib. This clonotype originated in a human donor with alopecia areata. The CDR3 DNA sequence: TGTGCCAGCAGGAGGGTCCCCGCTAACACTGAAGCTTTCTTT. This sequence encodes CASRRVPANTEAFF.